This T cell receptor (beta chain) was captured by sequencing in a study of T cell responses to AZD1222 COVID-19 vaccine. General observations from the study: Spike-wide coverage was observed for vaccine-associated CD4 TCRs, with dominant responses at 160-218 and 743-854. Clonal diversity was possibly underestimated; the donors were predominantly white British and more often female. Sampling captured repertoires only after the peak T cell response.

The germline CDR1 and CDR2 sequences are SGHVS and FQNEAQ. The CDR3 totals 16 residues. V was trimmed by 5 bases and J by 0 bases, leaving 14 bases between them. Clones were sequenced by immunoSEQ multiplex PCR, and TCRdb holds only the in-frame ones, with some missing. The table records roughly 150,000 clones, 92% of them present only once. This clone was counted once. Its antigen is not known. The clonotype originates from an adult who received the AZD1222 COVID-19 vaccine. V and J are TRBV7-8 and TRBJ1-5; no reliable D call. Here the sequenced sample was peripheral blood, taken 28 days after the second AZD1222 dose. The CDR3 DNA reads TGTGCCAGCAGCACCCACCTCACAGATAGCAATCAGCCCCAGCATTTT. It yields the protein CASSTHLTDSNQPQHF.